This T cell receptor beta chain appears in the sequencing data of a study of blood T cell repertoires in COVID-19. Here immunoSEQ multiplex PCR was the method, and the copy in TCRdb shows in-frame clones only, minus some. This table has hundreds of thousands of clones, around 88% appearing once. The CDR3 extends over 15 amino acids. With V trimmed by 5 bases and J by 5 bases, 6 bases remained unmatched. Germline values: CDR1 SEHNR, CDR2 FQNEAQ (reference sequence). The chain recombines TRBV7-9 with TRBJ1-6, with 7 bases lining up with TRBD1. This sequence was found in a woman aged 25 to 45 who had recovered from COVID-19. Material: peripheral blood. DNA for the CDR3: TGTGCCAGCAGCCCTCTACAGGGGAATAATTCACCCCTCCACTTT. It encodes CASSPLQGNNSPLHF. Combining the CDR3 with reference TRBV7-9 and TRBJ1-6 gives the whole variable domain DTGVSQNPRHKITKRGQNVTFRCDPISEHNRLYWYRQTLGQGPEFLTYFQNEAQLEKSRLLSDRFSAERPKGSFSTLEIQRTEQGDSAMYLCASSPLQGNNSPLHFGNGTRLTVT.